Here is one TCR beta chain with its context. The CDR3 loop spans 13 amino acids. The germline V and J ends were trimmed by 6 bases and 3 bases, with 11 bases remaining between them. These data come from a study of control samples from healthy donors and cancer patients. The table came from immunoSEQ multiplex PCR; TCRdb's copy has only in-frame clones and leaves some out. The sample includes some 120,000 clones, around nine tenths seen only once; the top ten take 2.3%. The chain carries TRBV12-3 or TRBV12-4 and TRBJ1-2; maybe TRBD1 (6 bases). Material for sequencing was blood. This receptor was identified in a woman in her seventies in good health. As DNA, the CDR3 is TGTGCCAGCAGGAGGGACAACTACTATGGCTACACCTTC. Translation gives CASRRDNYYGYTF.